This TCR beta chain was identified in a study of siplizumab effects on memory and regulatory T cells (dated by TCRdb to about 2019). Describing the broader study: The effect of the anti-CD2 antibody siplizumab on alloreactive T-cell subsets was examined in allogeneic mixed lymphocyte reactions constructed from human PBMCs.

Overall study results and their limits: In reactions with siplizumab, an average of approximately 70% of mappable alloreactive CD4+ clones were Treg-derived, compared with approximately 29% in control reactions. About 75-96% of proliferating CD4+ or CD8+ clones could not be given a naive or memory phenotype. The cumulative frequency of alloreactive sequences traceable to unstimulated CD4+ memory T cells was significantly reduced by siplizumab. Whether proliferating Tregs from siplizumab cultures actually had suppressive function was not functionally confirmed. Unstimulated naive T cells appeared more diverse than memory T cells, and naive cells seemed to contribute substantially to the alloresponse. Because sequences at frequencies below about 10^-5 were poorly captured, only a minor fraction of alloreactive clones could be mapped back to unstimulated subsets.

As to this clone: What antigen it recognizes has not been identified. One base away there is no much larger clone; base qualities are not given.

In addition, sequencing in three donor pairs included unstimulated CD8+ effector memory subsets alongside CD4+ naive, CD8+ naive, CD8+ TEMRA and CD4+ memory subsets. TCRbeta CDR3 sequencing was performed on sorted unstimulated T cells and on proliferating T cells recovered from mixed lymphocyte reactions. Fresh whole blood from about ten HLA-typed healthy donors served as the source for isolating PBMCs. Libraries were constructed by the immunoSEQ multiplex PCR assay. The deep sequencing platform assayed about 10^5 TCR templates per sample. Genomic DNA extracted from sorted T cells was the material used for TCRbeta CDR3 sequencing. The paper's data handling went like this. Clonal analysis of TCRbeta CDR3 data was done in the R programming language. Unstimulated samples were compared with post-reaction CFSE-low samples to define alloreactive CD4+ and CD8+ clones. Regulatory or non-regulatory origin of alloreactive CD4+ clones was assigned by matching sequences to the sorted unstimulated Treg and non-Treg repertoires. Sourced from immuneACCESS, this table was stored by TCRdb with only in-frame sequences that have V and J called. A share of the clones is absent; for the studies checked, an unresolved V gene accounts for under half, and the remainder has no known explanation. Clone size and the V and J calls come from that table; the DNA yielded D and trimming. A total of roughly 25,000 clones appear in this sample, 65% to 90% of them only once. Approximately 24% of the sample lies in the top ten.

This TCR was recovered from a human donor in good health. Sequencing was performed on memory CD4+ T cells sorted from blood. The cell subset or site label on this specimen signifies: unstimulated CD4+ memory T cells.

The bases read TGTGCCAGCAGATCGACTGTTACCTACGAGCAGTACTTC. This encodes CASRSTVTYEQYF. The V and J genes are TRBV6-5 and TRBJ2-7; no D gene can be assigned with confidence. Based on the germline V gene, the CDR1 and CDR2 sequences are MNHEY and SVGAGI. Trimming takes 6 bases from V and 2 bases from J, and the germline ends sit 11 bases apart. The CDR3 spans 13 residues, from the cysteine through the phenylalanine. Kept here is only the CDR3 DNA, which spans 39 bases and is read in frame from base 1.